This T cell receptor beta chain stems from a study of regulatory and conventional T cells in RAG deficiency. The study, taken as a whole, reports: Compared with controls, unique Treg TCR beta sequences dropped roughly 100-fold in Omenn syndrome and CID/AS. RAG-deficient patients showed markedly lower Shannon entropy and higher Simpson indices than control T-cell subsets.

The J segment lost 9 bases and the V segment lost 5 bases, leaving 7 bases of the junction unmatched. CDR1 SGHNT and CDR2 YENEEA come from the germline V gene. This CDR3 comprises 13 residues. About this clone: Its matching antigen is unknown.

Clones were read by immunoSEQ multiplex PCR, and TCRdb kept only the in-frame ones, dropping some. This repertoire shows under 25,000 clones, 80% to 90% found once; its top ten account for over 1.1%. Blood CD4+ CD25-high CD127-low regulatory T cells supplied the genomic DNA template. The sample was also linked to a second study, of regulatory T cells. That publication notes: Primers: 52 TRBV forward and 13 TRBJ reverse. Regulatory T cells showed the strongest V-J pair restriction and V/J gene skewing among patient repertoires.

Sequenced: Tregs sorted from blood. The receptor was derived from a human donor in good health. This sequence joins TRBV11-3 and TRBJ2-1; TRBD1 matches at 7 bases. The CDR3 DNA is TGTGCCAGCAGCACAGGACAGGAAGGTGAGCAGTTCTTC. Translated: CASSTGQEGEQFF.